One and the same sample provided the 27 T cell receptor beta chains below, sequenced in a study of regulatory T cells in long-lasting Graves disease. Documented time point: persistent/refractory GD, antithyroid drugs over 5 years with positive TRAb. The TCR library used RNA extracted from PBMCs. Building the TCR beta libraries relied on iRepertoire HTBI primers, and CDR3 regions underwent Arm-PCR. MiXCR, run by TCRdb on the multiplex PCR reads, gives a single entry per CDR3 protein. The sample lists hundreds of thousands of distinct CDR3 sequences; more than 20% were seen once. The material sequenced was peripheral blood mononuclear cells (PBMCs), taken when the disease was refractory, from a patient treated with antithyroid drugs. These TCRs come from a female donor with Graves disease.

V gene TRBV3-1 combines with J gene TRBJ1-1; TRBD1 is a possible D gene (6 bases). CDR1 and CDR2 (germline): LGHDT, YNNKEL (reference sequence). The ends were cut back, 4 bases at V and 4 bases at J, with 13 bases in the middle. The CDR3 is 14 residues long. The CDR3, as DNA: TGTGCCAGCAGCCTTACAGGGATGGGCACTGAAGCTTTCTTT. The encoded protein is CASSLTGMGTEAFF.

This clonotype came up many times. The CDR3 nucleotides are TGTGCCAGCAACGCGGGGGGGATGGTAGACTATGGCTACACCTTC. It codes for CASNAGGMVDYGYTF. V gene TRBV6-1 combines with J gene TRBJ1-2; maybe TRBD1 (5 bases). CDR3 length: 15 amino acids. Germline loops: CDR1 MNHNS, CDR2 SASEGT. V dropped 7 bases and J dropped 3 bases, with 18 bases sitting between them.

This clonotype was found a few times. The chain employs TRBV5-6 and TRBJ1-2; a weak D match, TRBD1 (6 bases). V was shortened by 3 bases and J by 0 bases, with 12 bases between the two germline ends. The CDR3 covers 15 residues. Germline CDR1 SGHDT, CDR2 YYEEEE. CDR3 nucleotides: TGTGCCAGCAGCTCCTGGGGGCAGGCTAACTATGGCTACACCTTC. Translated, it gives CASSSWGQANYGYTF.

The chain joins TRBV29-1 to TRBJ2-1; 11 nucleotides agree with TRBD2. From germline, CDR1 is SQVTM and CDR2 ANQGSEA. This CDR3 has 14 residues. J gave up 1 base and V 7 bases, and 3 bases lay outside the gene matches. The DNA of the CDR3 is TGCAGCGCTAGCGGGAGGAAGTCCTACAATGAGCAGTTCTTC. This codes for CSASGRKSYNEQFF.

J is TRBJ2-7 and V is TRBV30; D is possibly TRBD1 (5 bases). The CDR3 has 12 amino acids. Trimming removed 3 bases from V and 3 bases from J, with 9 bases in between. Germline V gives CDR1 GTSNPN, CDR2 SVGIG (reference sequence). The CDR3 loop is CAWRRQYYEQYF. The CDR3, as DNA: TGTGCCTGGAGGCGACAGTACTACGAGCAGTACTTC.

This clonotype occurred many times. The V call is TRBV28, the J call TRBJ1-4, with no clear D. The germline gives CDR1 MDHEN, CDR2 SYDVKM. CDR3 size: 14 residues. Trimming shortened V by 3 bases and J by 6 bases, and 11 bases separated the two germline ends. The CDR3 loop is CASSLRVQDEKLFF. The CDR3 nucleotides read TGTGCCAGCAGTTTGAGGGTTCAGGATGAAAAACTGTTTTTT.

About this clonotype itself: Compared with germline, one end of the junction differs, possibly owing to a read error. The rearrangement joins TRBV7-2 to TRBJ2-1; 7 bases are shared with TRBD2. CDR3 length: 14 amino acids. Germline CDR1 SGHTA, CDR2 FQGNSA. DNA of the CDR3: TGTGCCAGCAGCTTGGGGGGGAACCGCAATGGGCAGTTCTTC. Translating gives CASSLGGNRNGQFF.

About this clonotype itself: A much larger clone lies a single base off, so this may be a read error. The rearrangement uses TRBV2 and TRBJ1-2; D possibly corresponds to TRBD1 (5 bases). The CDR3 extends over 13 amino acids. Germline CDR1 and CDR2: SNHLY and FYNNEI. The CDR3 coding sequence is TGTGCCAGCAGTGTGGGACCGAGGGATGGCTGCACCTTC. Its protein product is CASSVGPRDGCTF.

The CDR3 coding sequence is TGTGCCAGCAGTAGCGGGACCCACCAAGAGACCCAGTACTTC. Encoded protein: CASSSGTHQETQYF. The chain links TRBV25-1 to TRBJ2-5, with 7 bases identical to TRBD2. Germline CDR1 MGHDK, CDR2 SYGVNS. Trimming took 5 bases from V and 0 from J; bases not matched to a gene: 3. The CDR3 totals 14 residues.

This clonotype has a handful of counts. In DNA form, the CDR3 reads TGTGCCAGTAGAGACAGGCGCAATCAGCCCCAGCATTTT. This translates into CASRDRRNQPQHF. The chain joins TRBV19 to TRBJ1-5; TRBD1 might be the D (6 bases). V was pared by 6 bases and J by 2 bases, with 8 bases between. Germline loops: CDR1 LNHDA, CDR2 SQIVND (reference sequence). The CDR3 spans 13 residues.

This clonotype has more than one count but fewer than ten. The J gene is TRBJ2-7, the V gene TRBV27, with 11 bases identical to TRBD2. V dropped 2 bases and J dropped 3; count of bases not matched to a gene: 6. The CDR3 runs to 16 residues. CDR1 is MNHEY and CDR2 is SMNVEV in the germline V gene (reference sequence). DNA of the CDR3: TGTGCCAGCAGTTTAATTAGCGGGAGGGCCCTCTACGAGCAGTACTTC. Translation gives CASSLISGRALYEQYF.

This clonotype was detected only a few times. CDR3 sequence reads: CASSPSDREGYGYTF. The CDR3 nucleotides are TGTGCCAGCAGCCCCTCGGACAGGGAAGGCTATGGCTACACCTTC. The V and J genes are TRBV9 and TRBJ1-2; 8 nucleotides line up with TRBD1. V dropped 4 bases and J dropped 4; count of bases not matched to a gene: 9. Germline CDR1 is SGDLS and CDR2 is YYNGEE. This CDR3 is 15 amino acids long. The complete variable domain, with remaining parts taken from reference TRBV9 and TRBJ1-2, reads DSGVTQTPKHLITATGQRVTLRCSPRSGDLSVYWYQQSLDQGLQFLIQYYNGEERAKGNILERFSAQQFPDLHSELNLSSLELGDSALYFCASSPSDREGYGYTFGSGTRLTVV.

This clonotype showed up many times. The J gene is TRBJ1-1, the V gene TRBV30; TRBD1 is a possible D gene (6 bases). V lost 3 bases and J lost 9, with 20 bases in between. The CDR3 runs 14 residues. In germline, CDR1 is GTSNPN, CDR2 SVGIG (reference sequence). Written as DNA, the CDR3 is TGTGCCTGGAGGGGGGACAAGGGGATATTTCAAGCTTTCTTT. Amino acid sequence: CAWRGDKGIFQAFF.

Many counts were recorded for this clonotype. The chain combines TRBV28 with TRBJ2-2; D is undetermined. Germline CDR1 reads MDHEN; CDR2 reads SYDVKM. The CDR3 runs to 14 residues. V was pared by 5 bases and J by 1 base, with 8 bases between. The CDR3, as DNA: TGTGCCAGCAGTCCCGACTGGAACACCGGGGAGCTGTTTTTT. This translates into CASSPDWNTGELFF. The complete variable domain, with remaining parts taken from reference TRBV28 and TRBJ2-2, reads DVKVTQSSRYLVKRTGEKVFLECVQDMDHENMFWYRQDPGLGLRLIYFSYDVKMKEKGDIPEGYSVSREKKERFSLILESASTNQTSMYLCASSPDWNTGELFFGEGSRLTVL.

This clonotype was counted many times. For the CDR3, the DNA is TGTGCCACCAGCAGAGGCCGACAGGGTCAGGTAGAGACCCAGTACTTC. As protein: CATSRGRQGQVETQYF. This rearrangement joins TRBV15 to TRBJ2-5; 7 bases agree with TRBD1. Losses at the gene ends were 1 base for V and 4 bases for J; bases not matched to a gene: 9. The CDR3 spans 16 residues. Germline lookup yields CDR1 LNHNV and CDR2 YYDKDF (reference sequence).

This rearrangement joins TRBV12-3 or TRBV12-4 to TRBJ1-5; D remains ambiguous. Trimming left V 4 bases short and J 7 bases short, with 17 bases between. This CDR3 has 15 amino acids. CDR3 protein: CASSSPEWGGQPQHF. The CDR3, as DNA: TGTGCCAGCAGTTCTCCGGAGTGGGGAGGGCAGCCCCAGCATTTT.

The rearrangement links TRBV20-1 to TRBJ2-7; 14 positions match TRBD2. CDR3 size: 16 residues. Unmatched junction bases numbered 7, after V lost 6 bases and J lost 0 bases. Germline V lookup: CDR1 DFQATT, CDR2 SNEGSKA (reference sequence). This CDR3 reads CSAEGLAGVSSYEQYF. DNA for the CDR3: TGCAGTGCAGAGGGACTAGCGGGAGTTAGCTCCTACGAGCAGTACTTC.

Points on this clonotype: This sequence may be a read error, since a much larger clone differs from it by one base. The rearrangement joins TRBV2 to TRBJ2-7; D call uncertain. Deletions cut 6 bases from V and 2 bases from J, with 14 bases between. There are 14 residues in the CDR3. From germline, CDR1 is SNHLY and CDR2 FYNNEI. The CDR3 DNA is TGTGCCAGCAGCTTATGGTCGTCTACCTACGAGCAGTACTTC. It is translated as CASSLWSSTYEQYF.

CDR3: CASSPMGIANTGELFF. In nucleotides, the CDR3 is TGTGCCAGCAGCCCCATGGGAATTGCGAACACCGGGGAGCTGTTTTTT. The chain uses TRBV7-9 and TRBJ2-2; no reliable D call. The CDR3 has 16 amino acids. Germline CDR1 SEHNR, CDR2 FQNEAQ (reference sequence). V was shortened by 5 bases and J by 0 bases, with 13 bases between the two germline ends.

This clonotype was detected many times. The chain couples TRBV6-1 to TRBJ2-5, with TRBD1 matching over 8 bases. The germline gives CDR1 MNHNS, CDR2 SASEGT. The V and J ends lost 5 bases and 5 bases, in that order; junction bases with no gene match: 13. The length of the CDR3 is 16 residues. CDR3 in amino acids: CASSPSPGQGGETQYF. The CDR3 nucleotides are TGTGCCAGCAGTCCGTCCCCAGGACAGGGCGGGGAGACCCAGTACTTC.

This clonotype has a count of ten or more. The J gene is TRBJ1-1, the V gene TRBV28; TRBD1 matches 8 bases. V lost 5 bases and J lost 2; bases outside the gene matches: 7. The CDR3 is made up of 15 amino acids. Germline V gene data show CDR1 as MDHEN and CDR2 as SYDVKM. CDR3 bases: TGTGCCAGCAGTCACCCGACAGGGGTTAACACTGAAGCTTTCTTT. This translates into CASSHPTGVNTEAFF.

The CDR3 DNA reads TGTGCCAGCAACCTAGCGGGAGGGAACACCGGGGAGCTGTTTTTT. Translating it yields CASNLAGGNTGELFF. The V and J genes are TRBV6-1 and TRBJ2-2; 11 bases align to TRBD2. Trimming at V came to 7 bases and at J to 1 base, leaving 2 bases not matched to a gene. CDR1 MNHNS and CDR2 SASEGT come from the germline V gene. CDR3 length equals 15 residues.

The V call is TRBV18, the J call TRBJ2-7; D is unclear. Germline V gene data show CDR1 as KGHSH and CDR2 as LQKENI. CDR3 length equals 14 residues. The V and J ends lost 1 base and 6 bases respectively, with 13 bases between them. The CDR3 DNA is TGTGCCAGCTCACCACTGTCGGCAGAAGGCGAGCAGTACTTC. Its protein is CASSPLSAEGEQYF.

J is TRBJ2-7 and V is TRBV27, with D unresolved. V shed 5 bases and J shed 2 bases, with 10 bases lying between them. Germline V gene sequence: CDR1 MNHEY, CDR2 SMNVEV (reference sequence). The CDR3 runs to 13 residues. The CDR3 here is CASSTTATYEQYF. CDR3 DNA sequence: TGTGCCAGCAGTACCACCGCTACCTACGAGCAGTACTTC.

This clonotype was observed a few times. This chain joins TRBV7-9 and TRBJ1-2; 7 bases are a match to TRBD1. CDR3 size: 15 residues. Germline V CDR1 and CDR2: SEHNR, FQNEAQ (reference sequence). The V and J ends lost 5 bases and 1 base, in that order; junction bases with no gene match: 7. For the CDR3, the DNA is TGTGCCAGCAGCCGAGCGGGACAGATTAACTATGGCTACACCTTC. Encoded protein: CASSRAGQINYGYTF.

Details on this clonotype: Just one base apart from a much larger clone, this may be a read error. The CDR3 DNA sequence: TGTGCCAGCAGTTTATTCTCGGCCCGGAACGCTGAAGCTTTCTTT. This gives the protein CASSLFSARNAEAFF. The chain joins TRBV28 to TRBJ1-1, with unresolved D. The CDR3 has 15 amino acids. Germline V gene lookup returns CDR1 MDHEN and CDR2 SYDVKM.

This clonotype was found many times. The genes are TRBV6-1 and TRBJ2-7; 7 positions agree with TRBD1. The CDR3 spans 17 residues. V lost 10 bases and J lost 2; bases outside the gene matches: 20. Germline V gene lookup returns CDR1 MNHNS and CDR2 SASEGT. CDR3 nucleotide sequence: TGTGCCACCGAATCTCCCGGGACAGAGCAGGGAGCCTACGAGCAGTACTTC. Translated: CATESPGTEQGAYEQYF.